Sequencing of this T cell receptor (beta chain) was carried out in a study of T cell responses to AZD1222 COVID-19 vaccine. The study's findings and limits: The study identified only five to seven AZD1222 recipients as seropositive at baseline. Reportedly, close to half of spike-specific TCRs are directed against unmutated variant regions.

This clone was seen a handful of times. The antigen is undetermined. The V gene end was trimmed by 5 bases and the J gene end by 4 bases; junction bases not matched to a gene: 6. CDR1 is MNHEY and CDR2 is SMNVEV in the germline V gene (reference sequence). There are 16 residues in the CDR3. Timing groups of about 4 and about 12 weeks for second doses were pooled. Repertoires were generated with immunoSEQ multiplex PCR, while TCRdb's copy carries only in-frame clones and drops some. The sample shows 90,000 to 120,000 clones, just over 90% of them seen only once. The chain is built from TRBV27 and TRBJ2-1; 12 nucleotides match TRBD2. This TCR was sampled from an adult who received the AZD1222 COVID-19 vaccine. The source material was peripheral blood, sampled 28 days after the second AZD1222 dose. CDR3 residues: CASSHPGLAGYNEQFF. For the CDR3, the DNA is TGTGCCAGCAGTCACCCGGGACTAGCGGGTTACAATGAGCAGTTCTTC.